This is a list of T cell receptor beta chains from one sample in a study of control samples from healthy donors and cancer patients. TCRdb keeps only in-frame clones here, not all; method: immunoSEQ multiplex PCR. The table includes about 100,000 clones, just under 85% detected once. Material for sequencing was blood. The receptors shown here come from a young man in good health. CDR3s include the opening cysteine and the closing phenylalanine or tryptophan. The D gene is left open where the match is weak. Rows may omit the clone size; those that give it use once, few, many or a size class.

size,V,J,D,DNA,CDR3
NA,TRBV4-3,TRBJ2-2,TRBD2,TGCGCCAGCAGCCAAGATCTTCCGGGGGGAGGGACCGGGGAGCTGTTTTTT,CASSQDLPGGGTGELFF
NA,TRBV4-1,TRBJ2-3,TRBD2,TGCGCCAGCAGCCAAGACGGTCTAGCGGGGGGGCGAGTCACAGATACGCAGTATTTT,CASSQDGLAGGRVTDTQYF
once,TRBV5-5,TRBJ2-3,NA,TGTGCCAGCAGCTTGGCACGGGGGCTGAGCACAGATACGCAGTATTTT,CASSLARGLSTDTQYF
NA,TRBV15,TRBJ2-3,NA,TGTGCCACCAGCAGAGATACGGTGAACACAGATACGCAGTATTTT,CATSRDTVNTDTQYF
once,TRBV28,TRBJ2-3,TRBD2,TGTGCCAGCAGTCGACATAGCGGGGGTACAGATACGCAGTATTTT,CASSRHSGGTDTQYF
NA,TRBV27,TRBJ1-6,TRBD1,TGTGCCAGCAGTTGGAGACAGGGCGGGAATTCACCCCTCCACTTT,CASSWRQGGNSPLHF
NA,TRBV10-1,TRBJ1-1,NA,TGCGCCAGCAGTCAGCAGGGTATGGAAGCTTTCTTT,CASSQQGMEAFF
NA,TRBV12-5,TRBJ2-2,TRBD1,TGTGCTACAAAGCAAGGGGGCTCGGTGGACACCGGGGAGCTGTTTTTT,CATKQGGSVDTGELFF
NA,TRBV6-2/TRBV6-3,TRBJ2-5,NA,TGTGCCAGCAGTATTCGGGGTTGGGGAGCCGGGTTGGAGACCCAGTACTTC,CASSIRGWGAGLETQYF
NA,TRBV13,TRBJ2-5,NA,TGTGCCAGCAGCATGGGCAGCCGGGACGCAGAGACCCAGTACTTC,CASSMGSRDAETQYF
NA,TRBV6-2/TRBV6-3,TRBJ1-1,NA,TGTGCCAGCAGTGTCCTACTGAACACTGAAGCTTTCTTT,CASSVLLNTEAFF
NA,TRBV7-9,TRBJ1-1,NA,TGTGCCAGCAGTTCGGGAGGTGGTCAGGGGTGGGCTGAAGCTTTCTTT,CASSSGGGQGWAEAFF
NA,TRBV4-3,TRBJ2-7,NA,TGCGCCAGCAGCCAAGGACTTTCTCTCCCCTGGGAGCAGTACTTC,CASSQGLSLPWEQYF
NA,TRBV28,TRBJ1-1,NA,TGTGCCAGCAGCGGACGAATGAACACTGAAGCTTTCTTT,CASSGRMNTEAFF
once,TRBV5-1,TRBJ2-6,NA,TGCGCCAGCAGCTTGGAAGGGGCTGGGGCCAACGTCCTGACTTTC,CASSLEGAGANVLTF
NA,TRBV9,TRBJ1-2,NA,TGTGCCAGCAGCGCCGGGGGTGGACAGAACTATGGCTACACCTTC,CASSAGGGQNYGYTF
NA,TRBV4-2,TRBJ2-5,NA,TGTGCCAGCAGCCAAGTTAGGGCAGCTCAAGAGACCCAGTACTTC,CASSQVRAAQETQYF
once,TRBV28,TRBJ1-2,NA,TGTGCCAGCAGTTTATATTTCGGTGGCTACACCTTC,CASSLYFGGYTF
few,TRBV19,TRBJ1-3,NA,TGTGCCAGTAGTCCTCCCGAGACTGGAAACACCATATATTTT,CASSPPETGNTIYF
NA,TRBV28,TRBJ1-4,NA,TGTGCCAGCAGTTTACTTGGGGGGGGGAATGAAAAACTGTTTTTT,CASSLLGGGNEKLFF
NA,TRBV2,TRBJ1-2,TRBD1,TGTGCCAGCAGGGGCTGGGGGTCGGGACAGGCGCTAGGCGGGGGCTACACCTTC,CASRGWGSGQALGGGYTF
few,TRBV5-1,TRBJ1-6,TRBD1,TGCGCCAGCAGCGGAATACAGGGGATCAATTCACCCCTCCACTTT,CASSGIQGINSPLHF
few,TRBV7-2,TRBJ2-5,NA,TGTGCCAGCAGCTTAGATGAGACCCAGTACTTC,CASSLDETQYF
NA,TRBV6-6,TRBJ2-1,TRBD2,TGTGCCAGCAGTTACGGGGGGGCTAGCGGGCACAATGAGCAGTTCTTC,CASSYGGASGHNEQFF
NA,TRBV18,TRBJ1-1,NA,TGTGCCAGCTCACCAGTAGGGACCGACCTTGAAGCTTTCTTT,CASSPVGTDLEAFF
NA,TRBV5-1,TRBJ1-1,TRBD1,TGCGCCAGCAGCCCGGTAGGACAGGGGCAAGGAGTCACTGAAGCTTTCTTT,CASSPVGQGQGVTEAFF
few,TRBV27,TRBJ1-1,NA,TGTGCCAGCAGATTTGACCCGAAGACTGAAGCTTTCTTT,CASRFDPKTEAFF
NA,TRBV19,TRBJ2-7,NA,TGTGCCAGTAGTATTCTGAGAGAACCCTCCTACGAGCAGTACTTC,CASSILREPSYEQYF
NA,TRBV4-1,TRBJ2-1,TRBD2,TGCGCCAGCAGCCAATCCGGACTAGCGGGCCGGGGGCAGTTCTTC,CASSQSGLAGRGQFF
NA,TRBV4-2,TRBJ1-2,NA,TGTGCCAGCAGCCCAGGGGTCGGGGACTATGGCTACACCTTC,CASSPGVGDYGYTF
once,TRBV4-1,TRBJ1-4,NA,TGCGCCAGCAGCCTCCTTCTTCGTGAAAAACTGTTTTTT,CASSLLLREKLFF
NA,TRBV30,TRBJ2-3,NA,TGTGCCTGGAGTTTGGGTGGGGAAGGGGATACGCAGTATTTT,CAWSLGGEGDTQYF
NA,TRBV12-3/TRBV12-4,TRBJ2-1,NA,TGTGCCAGCGGCTTTGGTGACAATGAGCAGTTCTTC,CASGFGDNEQFF
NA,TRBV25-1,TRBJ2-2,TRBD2,TGTGCCAGCAGTGAGGCCCGGGGGGGTGCCGGGGAGCTGTTTTTT,CASSEARGGAGELFF
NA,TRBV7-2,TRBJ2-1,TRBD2,TGTGCCAGCAGCTTAACTAGCGGGGGCTACTCCTACAATGAGCAGTTCTTC,CASSLTSGGYSYNEQFF
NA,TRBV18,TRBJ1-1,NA,TGTGCCAGCTCATTACAGGGCGGACCGAACACTGAAGCTTTCTTT,CASSLQGGPNTEAFF
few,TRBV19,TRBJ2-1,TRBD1,TGTGCCAGTAGTATAGATTTGGGGACAGGGTCAATGGGGCAGTTCTTC,CASSIDLGTGSMGQFF
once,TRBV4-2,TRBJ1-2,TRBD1,TGTGCCAGCAGGCCTCAGGGGGGGGTGGGCTACACCTTC,CASRPQGGVGYTF
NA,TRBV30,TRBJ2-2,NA,TGTGCCTGTATAATTGGCGGGACCGGGGAGCTGTTTTTT,CACIIGGTGELFF
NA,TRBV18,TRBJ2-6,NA,TGTGCCAGCTCACCACCGTACGGGGGCCCCCTCTCTGGGGCCAACGTCCTGACTTTC,CASSPPYGGPLSGANVLTF
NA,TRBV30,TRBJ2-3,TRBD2,TGTGCCTGGAGCGCTGGACTAGCGGCCTCCACAGATACGCAGTATTTT,CAWSAGLAASTDTQYF
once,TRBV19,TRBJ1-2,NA,TGTGCCAGTAGTATCGGCGGAGAATATGGCTACACCTTC,CASSIGGEYGYTF
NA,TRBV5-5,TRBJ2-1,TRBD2,TGTGCCAGCAGACTAGCGGGGGGGCTATCCCACAATGAGCAGTTCTTC,CASRLAGGLSHNEQFF
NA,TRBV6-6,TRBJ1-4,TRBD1,TGTGCCAGCAGTCGCGCCCTTCAGGGGGCCAATGAAAAACTGTTTTTT,CASSRALQGANEKLFF
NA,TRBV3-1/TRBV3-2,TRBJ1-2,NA,TGTGCCAGCAGCCACCGAGGGGACACCAACTATGGCTACACCTTC,CASSHRGDTNYGYTF
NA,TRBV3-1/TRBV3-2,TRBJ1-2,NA,TGTGCCAGCAGCCTAATAGGGGTAGGAAGGAGGTGGGACTCTGGCTACACCTTC,CASSLIGVGRRWDSGYTF
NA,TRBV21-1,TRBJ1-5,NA,TGTGCCAGCAGCAATGAAACTCGTCTACCCCAGCATTTT,CASSNETRLPQHF